Included here is one T cell receptor (beta chain) sequence, with context. The antigen remains unidentified. The V gene lost 6 bases and the J gene lost 0 bases, with 8 bases spanning the gap. The CDR3 has 12 residues. Germline CDR1 is SQVTM and CDR2 is ANQGSEA. Vbeta (60) and Jbeta (13) primers were used in the PCR. Clones were read by immunoSEQ multiplex PCR, and TCRdb kept only the in-frame ones, dropping some. The sample lists 150,000 or so clones, approximately 80% occurring once. These data belong to a study of cytomegalovirus exposure and HLA in healthy donors. Across the whole study: Early release data held 75 million to 100 million unique TCRs from HLA-typed donors. Study-level findings and limits: An analysis was carried out at a later point. It showed that HLA-associated TCR beta chains were more clonally expanded than equally common non-associated chains.

The receptor comes from a woman aged 50 to 60 in good health and CMV-seropositive. Specimen: PBMCs. The genes are TRBV29-1 and TRBJ1-2, with D uncertain. CDR3 sequence (DNA): TGCAGCGTCCCGAGGGCTAACTATGGCTACACCTTC. Translating it yields CSVPRANYGYTF. Filled out from reference TRBV29-1 and TRBJ1-2, the complete variable domain reads SAVISQKPSRDICQRGTSLTIQCQVDSQVTMMFWYRQQPGQSLTLIATANQGSEATYESGFVIDKFPISRPNLTFSTLTVSNMSPEDSSIYLCSVPRANYGYTFGSGTRLTVV.